The 5 T cell receptor beta chains presented below share a single source sample, sequenced in a study of STAT5B mutations in CD4+ large granular lymphocyte leukemia. Using immunoSEQ multiplex PCR, the repertoire was profiled, and TCRdb retains in-frame clones only, with some absent. The data show just over 40,000 clones, around 85% seen once. Sequenced input: CD4+ T cells from blood buffy coats. The receptors come from a human donor in good health.

The chain uses TRBV5-4 and TRBJ2-5; D perhaps matches TRBD2 (6 bases). The germline V and J ends were trimmed by 3 bases and 2 bases, with 11 bases remaining between them. This CDR3 spans 14 amino acids. The germline V gene encodes CDR1 SGHNT and CDR2 YYREEE (reference sequence). The CDR3 coding sequence is TGTGCCAGCAGCTCAACCGGGAGTCAAGAGACCCAGTACTTC. Translation gives CASSSTGSQETQYF.

The CDR3 reads CASSLVTAHYGYTF. CDR3 coding DNA: TGTGCCAGCAGTTTAGTCACGGCACACTATGGCTACACCTTC. The chain is built from TRBV28 and TRBJ1-2; D unclear. Between the trimmed V and J ends, which lost 2 bases and 3 bases, there was a span of 10 bases. This CDR3 spans 14 amino acids. Germline CDR1 is MDHEN and CDR2 is SYDVKM.

The chain recombines TRBV6-5 with TRBJ1-2, with D uncertain. V was cut by 0 bases and J by 1 base, with 9 bases left in between. The CDR3 totals 15 residues. Looked up from germline, CDR1 is MNHEY and CDR2 is SVGAGI. The CDR3 spells CASSYSSHGNYGYTF. The CDR3 DNA reads TGTGCCAGCAGTTACTCGAGCCACGGTAACTATGGCTACACCTTC.

V usage is TRBV29-1 and J usage is TRBJ1-2; no clear D. The CDR3 is 12 amino acids. Trimming shortened V by 4 bases and J by 8 bases, and 14 bases separated the two germline ends. The germline CDR1 and CDR2 sequences are SQVTM and ANQGSEA. The CDR3 DNA reads as TGCAGCGTTGTGGTCAGCAGACGAGGCTACACCTTC. Protein sequence: CSVVVSRRGYTF.

The chain employs TRBV29-1 and TRBJ1-5; D perhaps matches TRBD1 (6 bases). Trimming shortened V by 4 bases and J by 1 base, and 14 bases separated the two germline ends. Per germline, CDR1 SQVTM and CDR2 ANQGSEA. CDR3 size: 15 residues. The CDR3 spells CSVAMGASSNQPQHF. The CDR3 nucleotides read TGCAGCGTTGCGATGGGGGCTTCCAGCAATCAGCCCCAGCATTTT.